This T cell receptor beta chain was recorded in a study of blood T cells in healthy people across ages. A sample-barcoded 5' primer and a J-beta primer mix were used in a second PCR of roughly 7 to 11 cycles. Tagging of each cDNA molecule was performed by a template-switch adaptor with 12 random nucleotides. Each single sample gave us at least 2.5 million CDR3-containing paired-end reads. TCRdb passed the 5' RACE reads through MiXCR, listing each CDR3 protein once. Of around 850,000 distinct CDR3 sequences in the sample, roughly 35% were seen once. With each sample, at least 5.5 micrograms of total RNA were extracted. This CDR3 comprises 15 residues. V shed 4 bases, J shed 4 bases, and the junction held 8 bases outside the gene matches. Per the germline V gene, CDR1 is SGHRS and CDR2 is YFSETQ.

The specimen was blood. The source of this sequence is a man aged 18 to 35 in good health. The J gene is TRBJ2-1, the V gene TRBV5-1; 7 nucleotides align to TRBD2. The CDR3 is CASSGQPGLYNEQFF. The DNA of the CDR3 is TGCGCCAGCAGCGGACAACCGGGACTATACAATGAGCAGTTCTTC.